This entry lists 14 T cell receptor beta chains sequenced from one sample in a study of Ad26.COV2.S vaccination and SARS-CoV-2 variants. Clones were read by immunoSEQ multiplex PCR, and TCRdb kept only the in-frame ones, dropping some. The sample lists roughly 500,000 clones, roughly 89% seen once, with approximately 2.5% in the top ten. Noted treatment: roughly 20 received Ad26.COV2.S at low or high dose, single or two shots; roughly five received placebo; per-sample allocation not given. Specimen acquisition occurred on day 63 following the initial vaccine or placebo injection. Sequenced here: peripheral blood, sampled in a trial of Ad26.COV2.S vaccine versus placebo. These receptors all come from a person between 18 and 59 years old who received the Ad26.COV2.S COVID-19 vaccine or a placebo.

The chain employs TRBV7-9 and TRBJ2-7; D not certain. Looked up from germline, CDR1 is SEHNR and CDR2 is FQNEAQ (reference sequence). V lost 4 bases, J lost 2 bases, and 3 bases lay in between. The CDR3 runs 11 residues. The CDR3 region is CASSSTYEQYV. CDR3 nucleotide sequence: TGTGCCAGCAGCTCGACCTACGAGCAGTACGTC.

The CDR3 is CASSQVKAYSNQPQHF. In nucleotides, the CDR3 is TGTGCCAGCAGCCAAGTGAAGGCATATAGCAATCAGCCCCAGCATTTT. The rearrangement uses TRBV3-1 (or the pseudogene TRBV3-2) and TRBJ1-5; D is undetermined. The V and J ends lost 1 base and 0 bases respectively, with 10 bases between them. The V gene's germline CDR1 is LGHDT and CDR2 YNNKEL (reference sequence). The length of the CDR3 is 16 residues.

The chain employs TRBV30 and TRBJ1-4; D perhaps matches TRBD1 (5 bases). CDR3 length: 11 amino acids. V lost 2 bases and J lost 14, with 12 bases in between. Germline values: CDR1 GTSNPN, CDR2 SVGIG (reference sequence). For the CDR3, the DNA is TGTGCCTGGAGTTCGGGACTTGGGCTGTTTTTT. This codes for CAWSSGLGLFF.

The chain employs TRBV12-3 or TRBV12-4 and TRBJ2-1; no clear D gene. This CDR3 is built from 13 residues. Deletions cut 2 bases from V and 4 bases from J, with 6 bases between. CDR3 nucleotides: TGTGCCAGCAGTTTAATAGAGTACAATGAGCAGTTCTTC. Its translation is CASSLIEYNEQFF.

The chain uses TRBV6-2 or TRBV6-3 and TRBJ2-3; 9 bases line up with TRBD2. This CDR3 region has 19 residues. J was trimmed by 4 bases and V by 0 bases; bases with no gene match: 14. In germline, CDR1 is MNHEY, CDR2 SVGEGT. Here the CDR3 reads CASSYSRGRREGPADTQYF. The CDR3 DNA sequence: TGTGCCAGCAGTTACTCGAGAGGCCGGCGGGAGGGCCCCGCAGATACGCAGTATTTT.

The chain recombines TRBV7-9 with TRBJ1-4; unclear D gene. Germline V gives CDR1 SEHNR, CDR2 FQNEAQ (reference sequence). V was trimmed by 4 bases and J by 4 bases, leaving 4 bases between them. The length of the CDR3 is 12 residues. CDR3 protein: CASSWGNEKLFF. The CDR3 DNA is TGTGCCAGCAGCTGGGGTAATGAAAAACTGTTTTTT.

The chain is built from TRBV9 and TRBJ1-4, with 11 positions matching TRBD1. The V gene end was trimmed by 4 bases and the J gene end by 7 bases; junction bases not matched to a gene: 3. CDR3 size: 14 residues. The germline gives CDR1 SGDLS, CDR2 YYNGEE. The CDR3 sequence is CASSRDRGSEKLFF. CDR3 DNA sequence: TGTGCCAGCAGCCGGGACAGGGGGAGTGAAAAACTGTTTTTT.

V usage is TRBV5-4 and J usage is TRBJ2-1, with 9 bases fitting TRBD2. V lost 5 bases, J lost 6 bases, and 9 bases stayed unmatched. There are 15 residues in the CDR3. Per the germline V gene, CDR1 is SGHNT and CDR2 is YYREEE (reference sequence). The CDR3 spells CASSSLAGDLNEQFF. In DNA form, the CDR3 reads TGTGCCAGCAGTTCTTTAGCGGGGGACCTCAATGAGCAGTTCTTC.

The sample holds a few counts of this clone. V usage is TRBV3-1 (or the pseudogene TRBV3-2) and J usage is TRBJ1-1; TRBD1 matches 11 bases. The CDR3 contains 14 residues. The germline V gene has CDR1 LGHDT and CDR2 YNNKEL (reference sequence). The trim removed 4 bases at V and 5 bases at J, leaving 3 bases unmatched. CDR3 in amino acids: CASSLRDRGTEAFF. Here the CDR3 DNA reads TGTGCCAGCAGCCTAAGGGACAGGGGGACTGAAGCTTTCTTT.

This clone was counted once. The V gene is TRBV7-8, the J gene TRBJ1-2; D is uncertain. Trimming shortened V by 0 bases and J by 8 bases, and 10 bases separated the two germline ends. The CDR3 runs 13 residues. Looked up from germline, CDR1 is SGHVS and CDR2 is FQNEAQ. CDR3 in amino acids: CASSLALLSGYTF. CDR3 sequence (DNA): TGTGCCAGCAGCTTAGCTCTGTTATCCGGCTACACCTTC.

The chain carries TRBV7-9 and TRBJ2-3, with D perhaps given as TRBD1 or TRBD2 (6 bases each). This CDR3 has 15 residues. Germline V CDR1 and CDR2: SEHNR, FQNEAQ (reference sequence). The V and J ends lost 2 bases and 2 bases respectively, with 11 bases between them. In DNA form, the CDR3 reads TGTGCCAGCAGCTTAATGGGGGGCTCCACAGATACGCAGTATTTT. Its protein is CASSLMGGSTDTQYF.

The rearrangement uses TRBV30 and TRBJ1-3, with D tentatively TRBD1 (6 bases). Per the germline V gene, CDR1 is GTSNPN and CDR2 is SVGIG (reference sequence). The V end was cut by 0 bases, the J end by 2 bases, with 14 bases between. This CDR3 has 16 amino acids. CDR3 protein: CAWSVTGTQPGNTIYF. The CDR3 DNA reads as TGTGCCTGGAGTGTTACAGGGACGCAGCCTGGAAACACCATATATTTT.

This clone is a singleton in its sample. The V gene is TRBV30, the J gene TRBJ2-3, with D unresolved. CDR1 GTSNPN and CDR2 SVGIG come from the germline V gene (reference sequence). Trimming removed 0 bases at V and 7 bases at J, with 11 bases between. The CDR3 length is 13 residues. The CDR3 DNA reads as TGTGCCTGGAGTGTGTGGGTGGCAAATACGCAGTATTTT. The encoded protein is CAWSVWVANTQYF.

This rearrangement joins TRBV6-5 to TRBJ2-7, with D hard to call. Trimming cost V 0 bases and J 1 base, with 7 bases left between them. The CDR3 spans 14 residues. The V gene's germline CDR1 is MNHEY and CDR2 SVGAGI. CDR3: CASSYSGLSYEQYF. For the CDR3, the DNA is TGTGCCAGCAGTTACTCCGGGTTATCCTACGAGCAGTACTTC.